The 23 T cell receptor beta chains in this list originate from one sample, sequenced in a study of T cell responses to AZD1222 COVID-19 vaccine. The repertoire was sequenced with immunoSEQ multiplex PCR; TCRdb's copy has only in-frame clones and lacks some. The sample records about 130,000 clones, roughly nine tenths being singletons. The source was peripheral blood, collected on day 0 of AZD1222 vaccination. The origin of the receptors is an adult in good health.

The J gene is TRBJ2-2, the V gene TRBV7-2; D might be TRBD1 (6 bases). Germline lookup yields CDR1 SGHTA and CDR2 FQGNSA. Trimming pared 1 base from V and 0 bases from J, leaving 15 bases between. The CDR3 totals 18 residues. CDR3 protein: CASSLGYNRVPNTGELFF. The CDR3 nucleotides are TGTGCCAGCAGCTTAGGGTACAACAGGGTCCCGAACACCGGGGAGCTGTTTTTT.

The CDR3 sequence: CASSLTTGDGYTF. The DNA for the CDR3 is TGTGCCAGCAGCTTAACGACAGGGGATGGCTACACCTTC. V usage is TRBV7-3 and J usage is TRBJ1-2; 8 bases line up with TRBD1. CDR1 and CDR2 from the germline V gene are SGHTA and FQGTGA. CDR3 length equals 13 residues. Unmatched junction bases numbered 0, after V lost 0 bases and J lost 6 bases.

The rearrangement uses TRBV3-1 (or the pseudogene TRBV3-2) and TRBJ2-1; a possible D gene is TRBD1 (6 bases). With 4 bases removed from V and 7 bases from J, the gap between germline ends came to 23 bases. The germline V gene encodes CDR1 LGHDT and CDR2 YNNKEL (reference sequence). This CDR3 region has 17 residues. In DNA, the CDR3 is TGTGCCAGCAGCCGGCGGTCAGGTTTGAGGGGGTGGAATGAGCAGTTCTTC. Amino acids: CASSRRSGLRGWNEQFF.

V and J are TRBV7-8 and TRBJ1-1, with D unresolved. The ends were cut back, 3 bases at V and 1 base at J, with 6 bases in the middle. This CDR3 has 13 amino acids. Germline loops: CDR1 SGHVS, CDR2 FQNEAQ. CDR3 amino acids: CASSLAENTEAFF. The CDR3 DNA is TGTGCCAGCAGCTTGGCGGAGAACACTGAAGCTTTCTTT.

This clone was detected only once. The rearrangement uses TRBV7-6 and TRBJ1-3, with 7 bases matching TRBD1. The germline CDR1 and CDR2 sequences are SGHVS and FNYEAQ. The J segment lost 2 bases and the V segment lost 2 bases, leaving 9 bases of the junction unmatched. CDR3 length equals 17 residues. The CDR3 loop reads CASSLIPGGTAGNTIYF. CDR3 nucleotides: TGTGCCAGCAGCTTAATACCAGGAGGGACAGCTGGAAACACCATATATTTT.

The CDR3, as DNA: TGTGCCAGCAGCCAAGATAGGGGCAGGGCAACTAATGAAAAACTGTTTTTT. This encodes CASSQDRGRATNEKLFF. V is TRBV3-1 (or the pseudogene TRBV3-2) and J is TRBJ1-4; possible D gene TRBD1, 5 bases. This CDR3 has 17 residues. V lost 0 bases and J lost 0, with 11 bases in between. CDR1 LGHDT and CDR2 YNNKEL come from the germline V gene (reference sequence).

The table lists this clone with a count of one. This chain links TRBV18 with TRBJ1-5; TRBD1 aligns across 7 bases. Trimming took 4 bases from V and 0 from J; bases not matched to a gene: 12. CDR1 is KGHSH, CDR2 LQKENI, per germline. CDR3 size: 18 residues. In nucleotides, the CDR3 is TGTGCCAGCTCACGCGAACCGGGACAGCCTTATAGCAATCAGCCCCAGCATTTT. Amino acid sequence: CASSREPGQPYSNQPQHF.

The V and J genes are TRBV5-4 and TRBJ2-1; 14 positions agree with TRBD2. The CDR3 consists of 17 residues. Germline V gives CDR1 SGHNT, CDR2 YYREEE (reference sequence). Trimming cost V 5 bases and J 15 bases; bases outside gene matches: 19. The CDR3 nucleotides read TGTGCCAGCAGACCGGCCGGACTAGCGGGGGGCCCGAGGGTGTTGTTCTTC. It translates to CASRPAGLAGGPRVLFF.

This clone occurred a few times. The chain combines TRBV4-3 with TRBJ2-7, with D tentatively TRBD2 (7 bases). Looked up from germline, CDR1 is LGHNA and CDR2 is YSLEER. The CDR3 runs 16 residues. Trimming left V 0 bases short and J 0 bases short, with 12 bases between. CDR3 sequence: CASSQDKGGDSYEQYF. In nucleotides, the CDR3 is TGCGCCAGCAGCCAAGATAAGGGGGGGGACTCCTACGAGCAGTACTTC.

The V and J genes are TRBV5-1 and TRBJ2-7; perhaps TRBD2 as D (5 bases). Germline V gene lookup returns CDR1 SGHRS and CDR2 YFSETQ. V lost 0 bases to trimming and J lost 3 bases, with 10 bases between them. The CDR3 is made up of 14 amino acids. The CDR3 DNA follows: TGCGCCAGCAGCTTGGGGCCAGACTACTACGAGCAGTACTTC. Its translation is CASSLGPDYYEQYF.

The chain uses TRBV6-5 and TRBJ1-3; 11 bases fit TRBD1. This CDR3 has 13 amino acids. Trimming cost V 6 bases and J 8 bases; bases outside gene matches: 3. CDR1 MNHEY and CDR2 SVGAGI come from the germline V gene. The CDR3 sequence is CASSGDRGYTIYF. CDR3 coding DNA: TGTGCCAGCAGCGGGGACAGGGGGTACACCATATATTTT.

The chain carries TRBV12-5 and TRBJ1-2, with a tentative D call TRBD1 (5 bases). CDR3 length: 13 amino acids. Germline V gene sequence: CDR1 LGHNT, CDR2 FRNRAP. V lost 7 bases and J lost 3, with 12 bases in between. CDR3 coding DNA: TGTGCTAGTGCCTGGGACGTAGACTATGGCTACACCTTC. Translated, it gives CASAWDVDYGYTF.

This clone was found once. The V and J genes are TRBV6-2 or TRBV6-3 and TRBJ2-5; D uncertain. With 4 bases removed from V and 1 base from J, the gap between germline ends came to 10 bases. There are 14 residues in the CDR3. Germline V gene data show CDR1 as MNHEY and CDR2 as SVGEGT. The CDR3 is CASSSQAIQETQYF. CDR3 DNA: TGTGCCAGCAGTTCCCAGGCAATCCAAGAGACCCAGTACTTC.

This chain joins TRBV7-9 and TRBJ2-2; TRBD1 aligns across 7 bases. CDR1 SEHNR and CDR2 FQNEAQ come from the germline V gene (reference sequence). J lost 2 bases, V lost 6 bases, and 3 bases had no gene match. CDR3 length: 14 residues. The CDR3 region has the DNA TGTGCCAGCAGGAGAGGGGGCAACACCGGGGAGCTGTTTTTT. Translated: CASRRGGNTGELFF.

The chain employs TRBV2 and TRBJ2-2; D gene uncertain. Germline V gene data show CDR1 as SNHLY and CDR2 as FYNNEI. This CDR3 comprises 13 residues. V was shortened by 8 bases and J by 3 bases, with 10 bases between the two germline ends. DNA of the CDR3: TGTGCCAGCGCGCCGGGTTACACCGGGGAGCTGTTTTTT. Translation: CASAPGYTGELFF.

The chain joins TRBV10-1 to TRBJ2-1; 8 nucleotides agree with TRBD2. Unmatched junction bases numbered 16, after V lost 0 bases and J lost 6 bases. This CDR3 has 19 amino acids. Per germline, CDR1 WNHNN and CDR2 SYGVQD (reference sequence). CDR3 coding DNA: TGCGCCAGCAGTGAGTCGCGGATAAAAAGCGGGGGCCACCCCAATGAGCAGTTCTTC. This translates into CASSESRIKSGGHPNEQFF.

This clone was counted between two and nine times. The chain recombines TRBV6-2 or TRBV6-3 with TRBJ2-7, with TRBD1 matching over 8 bases. Trimming took 4 bases from V and 3 from J; bases not matched to a gene: 8. CDR3 length: 15 residues. Germline CDR1 and CDR2: MNHEY and SVGEGT. The CDR3 loop reads CASSLSGGSYYEQYF. CDR3 coding DNA: TGTGCCAGCAGTTTATCAGGGGGCTCTTACTACGAGCAGTACTTC.

The chain couples TRBV5-4 to TRBJ1-1; no clear D gene. V lost 0 bases and J 0 bases, leaving 12 bases between the germline ends. This CDR3 comprises 16 residues. The germline gives CDR1 SGHNT, CDR2 YYREEE (reference sequence). The chain's CDR3 is CASSLGGRLVNTEAFF. The DNA of the CDR3 is TGTGCCAGCAGCTTGGGAGGCAGGCTCGTGAACACTGAAGCTTTCTTT. Combining the CDR3 with reference TRBV5-4 and TRBJ1-1 gives the whole variable domain ETGVTQSPTHLIKTRGQQVTLRCSSQSGHNTVSWYQQALGQGPQFIFQYYREEENGRGNFPPRFSGLQFPNYSSELNVNALELDDSALYLCASSLGGRLVNTEAFFGQGTRLTVV.

The V gene is TRBV5-4, the J gene TRBJ2-2, with 8 nucleotides matching TRBD2. This CDR3 region has 18 residues. Germline V CDR1 and CDR2: SGHNT, YYREEE (reference sequence). The V gene end was trimmed by 4 bases and the J gene end by 2 bases; junction bases not matched to a gene: 13. DNA of the CDR3: TGTGCCAGCAGCCCCCCCGGGGGGGCGTCAGGAAACACCGGGGAGCTGTTTTTT. It encodes CASSPPGGASGNTGELFF.

This chain links TRBV6-4 with TRBJ1-1; 10 bases fit TRBD1. Losses at the gene ends were 7 bases for V and 0 bases for J; bases not matched to a gene: 2. Germline V gene data show CDR1 as MRHNA and CDR2 as SNTAGT. The CDR3 contains 14 residues. The CDR3 is CASNGTGVNTEAFF. The CDR3 coding sequence is TGTGCCAGCAATGGGACAGGGGTGAACACTGAAGCTTTCTTT.

The chain joins TRBV5-1 to TRBJ1-1; D is uncertain. V was cut by 0 bases and J by 1 base, with 7 bases left in between. CDR1 is SGHRS, CDR2 YFSETQ, per germline. CDR3 length: 14 residues. As DNA, the CDR3 is TGCGCCAGCAGCTTGGCCGGGGAGAACACTGAAGCTTTCTTT. Its protein product is CASSLAGENTEAFF.

This rearrangement joins TRBV6-2 or TRBV6-3 to TRBJ1-5, with a weak D call TRBD1 (5 bases). V was clipped by 0 bases and J by 9 bases, with 15 bases between them. The V gene's germline CDR1 is MNHEY and CDR2 SVGEGT. The CDR3 contains 15 residues. DNA of the CDR3: TGTGCCAGCAGTTACTCATGGGCAGGGACCAGGCCCCAGCATTTT. Translating it yields CASSYSWAGTRPQHF.

The chain employs TRBV5-1 and TRBJ1-6; 7 bases map to TRBD1. V was pared by 3 bases and J by 14 bases, with 11 bases of the junction left unmatched. The CDR3 length is 14 residues. Per germline, CDR1 SGHRS and CDR2 YFSETQ. The CDR3 DNA sequence: TGCGCCAGCAGCTCGAACGCAGGGGGGGGAGCCCTCCACTTT. This gives the protein CASSSNAGGGALHF.